Listed below are T cell receptor beta chains from one sample, sequenced in a study of T cells in Graves' hyperthyroidism and ophthalmopathy. MiXCR, run by TCRdb on the multiplex PCR reads, gives a single entry per CDR3 protein. The sample lists about 690,000 distinct CDR3 sequences; around a sixth were seen once. Sequencing was performed on blood. The receptor set was obtained from a man aged 50-59 years with Graves' hyperthyroidism. Both conserved end residues are part of each CDR3. The order of the fields is clone size, V gene, J gene, D gene, CDR3 protein, CDR3 DNA. A D gene is named only where the DNA matches it firmly. The listing skips clone size in some rows; elsewhere it reads once, few, many or a size class.

>NA|TRBV10-3|TRBJ2-7|NA
CAIKGGVRGRRTYEQYF
TGTGCCATCAAGGGAGGAGTTCGGGGCAGGAGAACCTACGAGCAGTACTTC
>NA|TRBV9|TRBJ2-7|TRBD1
CASSVAVGRGYEQYF
TGTGCCAGCAGCGTAGCTGTGGGCAGGGGGTACGAGCAGTACTTC
>few|TRBV18|TRBJ1-1|NA
CASSPPNLEWTEAFF
TGTGCCAGCTCACCACCGAATCTAGAGTGGACTGAAGCTTTCTTT
>NA|TRBV5-4|TRBJ1-4|NA
CASSRGEGQEKLFF
TGTGCCAGCAGCCGCGGAGAGGGGCAAGAAAAACTGTTTTTT
>many|TRBV27|TRBJ2-4|NA
CASSLAEAKNIQYF
TGTGCCAGCAGTTTAGCAGAAGCCAAAAACATTCAGTACTTC
>NA|TRBV4-1|TRBJ2-1|TRBD2
CASSQDRRTSGTYNEQFF
TGCGCCAGCAGCCAAGATCGGAGAACCAGCGGGACTTACAATGAGCAGTTCTTC
>many|TRBV6-1|TRBJ1-1|NA
CASAWGVDKITEAFF
TGTGCCAGCGCATGGGGGGTAGACAAGATAACTGAAGCTTTCTTT
>NA|TRBV20-1|TRBJ1-1|NA
CSAVKRTGAFF
TGCAGTGCTGTTAAGAGAACTGGAGCTTTCTTT
>few|TRBV4-1|TRBJ2-7|TRBD2
CASSQGPSGGLSYEQYF
TGCGCCAGCAGCCAGGGCCCTAGCGGGGGGTTATCCTACGAGCAGTACTTC
>few|TRBV10-3|TRBJ2-1|NA
CAISESKGSYNEQFF
TGTGCCATCAGTGAGTCGAAGGGCTCCTACAATGAGCAGTTCTTC
>many|TRBV2|TRBJ2-7|NA
CASTESRSGEQYF
TGTGCCAGCACCGAGAGTCGCAGCGGCGAGCAGTACTTC
>once|TRBV27|TRBJ2-3|TRBD1
CASSLGTGAGTDTQYF
TGTGCCAGCAGTCTGGGGACAGGGGCAGGCACAGATACGCAGTATTTT
>NA|TRBV6-2/TRBV6-3|TRBJ1-2|TRBD1
CASSGDRPQGYTF
TGTGCCAGCAGTGGGGACAGGCCACAAGGCTACACCTTC
>once|TRBV3-1|TRBJ1-6|NA
CASSPPQGAPLHF
TGTGCTAGCAGCCCCCCCCAAGGGGCACCCCTCCACTTT
>NA|TRBV11-2|TRBJ1-4|NA
CASSEGHKLNEKLLF
TGTGCCAGCAGCGAGGGACATAAACTGAATGAAAAACTGCTTTTT
>many|TRBV2|TRBJ2-7|NA
CASNREPIYEQYF
TGTGCCAGCAACCGGGAACCTATTTACGAGCAGTACTTC
>many|TRBV2|TRBJ2-4|TRBD1
CASSGPPARTGGLNIQYF
TGTGCCAGCAGCGGTCCCCCCGCTCGGACAGGGGGCCTCAACATTCAGTACTTC
>few|TRBV20-1|TRBJ1-5|NA
CSATQGNQPQHF
TGCAGTGCTACCCAGGGTAATCAGCCCCAGCATTTT
>few|TRBV7-6|TRBJ1-1|NA
CASSLDVTSTEAFF
TGTGCCAGCAGCTTAGATGTAACAAGCACTGAAGCTTTCTTT
>many|TRBV7-9|TRBJ2-7|NA
CASSTKGTRFLYEQYF
TGTGCCAGCAGCACAAAAGGGACGCGGTTCCTCTACGAGCAGTACTTC
>few|TRBV15|TRBJ2-7|TRBD2
CATSSSGSSSYEQYF
TGTGCCACCAGCAGTAGCGGGTCAAGCTCCTACGAGCAGTACTTC
>many|TRBV12-3/TRBV12-4|TRBJ2-5|NA
CASSLTGVRKTQYF
TGTGCCAGCAGTTTAACGGGAGTGAGAAAGACCCAGTACTTC
>NA|TRBV11-2|TRBJ1-1|TRBD1
CASRHVGTGLNTEAFF
TGTGCCAGCAGGCACGTTGGGACAGGTTTGAACACTGAAGCTTTCTTT
>many|TRBV19|TRBJ2-7|TRBD1
CASSRQGAVYEQYF
TGTGCCAGTAGCAGGCAGGGGGCGGTCTACGAGCAGTACTTC
>NA|TRBV19|TRBJ1-5|NA
CASSRAGHQPQHF
TGTGCCAGTAGTAGGGCAGGGCATCAGCCCCAGCATTTT
>many|TRBV11-2|TRBJ2-5|TRBD1
CASIPGTGRQETQYF
TGTGCCAGCATCCCCGGGACAGGGCGCCAAGAGACCCAGTACTTC
>NA|TRBV10-3|TRBJ2-7|TRBD1
CAISAPRTGIYEQYF
TGTGCCATCAGTGCCCCTCGGACAGGGATCTACGAGCAGTACTTC
>NA|TRBV5-5|TRBJ2-7|TRBD2
CASSLRPPGLADYEQYF
TGTGCCAGCAGCTTGAGGCCACCAGGACTAGCGGATTACGAGCAGTACTTC
>once|TRBV5-1|TRBJ2-1|TRBD2
CASSAPSGSAGNEQFF
TGCGCCAGCAGCGCACCTAGCGGGAGTGCTGGCAATGAGCAGTTCTTC
>once|TRBV20-1|TRBJ2-7|TRBD1
CSGDRASSYEQYF
TGCAGCGGGGACAGGGCAAGCTCCTACGAGCAGTACTTC
>NA|TRBV29-1|TRBJ2-1|TRBD1
CSGGQGGSYNEQFF
TGCAGCGGCGGACAGGGGGGCTCCTACAATGAGCAGTTCTTC
>few|TRBV13|TRBJ2-3|TRBD2
CASSKRTSGRPTDTQYF
TGTGCCAGCAGCAAAAGGACTAGCGGGAGGCCCACAGATACGCAGTATTTT
>NA|TRBV4-3|TRBJ2-2|TRBD1
CASSPEGADSGELFF
TGCGCCAGCAGCCCTGAGGGGGCAGACTCCGGGGAGCTGTTTTTT
>many|TRBV28|TRBJ1-1|TRBD1
CASSPGQGPEAFF
TGTGCCAGCAGTCCAGGACAGGGGCCTGAAGCTTTCTTT
>few|TRBV6-1|TRBJ2-7|NA
CATLGEPFSLGEQYF
TGTGCCACCTTGGGAGAACCCTTTTCGCTCGGCGAGCAGTACTTC
>NA|TRBV7-2|TRBJ2-7|NA
CASGSPGGDEQYF
TGTGCCAGCGGCTCCCCCGGTGGCGACGAGCAGTACTTC
>many|TRBV7-6|TRBJ2-7|NA
CASSPTRARETYEQYF
TGTGCCAGCAGCCCTACGCGGGCAAGGGAAACCTACGAGCAGTACTTC
>few|TRBV19|TRBJ1-6|TRBD1
CASSSGTGVIPLHF
TGTGCCAGTAGTTCCGGGACAGGGGTTATCCCCCTCCACTTT
>NA|TRBV28|TRBJ1-2|NA
CASRLLYGYTF
TGTGCCAGCAGGCTGCTTTACGGCTACACCTTC
>NA|TRBV18|TRBJ2-7|TRBD1
CASSPDRGTYEQYF
TGTGCCAGCTCACCGGACAGGGGTACCTACGAGCAGTACTTC
>NA|TRBV18|TRBJ2-1|TRBD2
CASSATSGRAHNEQFF
TGTGCCAGCTCAGCAACTAGCGGGAGGGCCCACAATGAGCAGTTCTTC